One sample yielded the 4 T cell receptor beta chains listed below, sequenced in a study of blood T cell repertoires in COVID-19. Measured with immunoSEQ multiplex PCR; TCRdb has only the in-frame clones, and not every one. The sample lists more than 200,000 clones, about 86% occurring once. Specimen: peripheral blood. These receptors all stem from a woman in her fifties or sixties with acute or convalescent COVID-19.

V is TRBV5-1 and J is TRBJ2-1; 7 bases fit TRBD1. This CDR3 has 15 residues. Trimming took 5 bases from V and 0 from J; bases not matched to a gene: 5. Germline V gives CDR1 SGHRS, CDR2 YFSETQ. CDR3 coding DNA: TGCGCCAGCAGGGAGACAGGGTCCTCCTACAATGAGCAGTTCTTC. Encoded protein: CASRETGSSYNEQFF.

This clone was seen only once. The gene calls are TRBV29-1 and TRBJ2-7; no clear D. CDR1 and CDR2 (germline): SQVTM, ANQGSEA. V was cut by 4 bases and J by 9 bases, with 19 bases left in between. The CDR3 runs to 13 residues. The CDR3 sequence is CSVVWSVGVGQYF. The DNA for the CDR3 is TGCAGCGTTGTCTGGAGTGTAGGTGTCGGGCAGTACTTC.

This rearrangement joins TRBV28 to TRBJ1-5; D not resolved. Germline-derived CDR1 and CDR2 are MDHEN and SYDVKM. V shed 4 bases and J shed 16 bases, with 14 bases lying between them. The CDR3 spans 11 residues. In nucleotides, the CDR3 is TGTGCCAGCAGTTCTACCGTCCGTGAACATTTT. It specifies CASSSTVREHF.

This sequence joins TRBV10-3 and TRBJ2-5; D is unclear. V dropped 4 bases and J dropped 3 bases, with 9 bases sitting between them. Germline V gene lookup returns CDR1 ENHRY and CDR2 SYGVKD. This CDR3 region has 13 residues. DNA for the CDR3: TGTGCCATCAGTGCGCAGAACGAAGAGACCCAGTACTTC. Protein sequence: CAISAQNEETQYF.